The entry that follows covers one TCR beta chain sequence. These data come from a study of early T cells in non-severe SARS-CoV-2 infection. The TCR library protocol was used to attach unique molecular identifiers. These identifiers were attached to individual cDNA molecules. One entry per CDR3 protein results from TCRdb running MiXCR on the 5' RACE reads. The sample shows around 45,000 distinct CDR3 sequences, 7% to 8% of them seen only once. The sample consisted of whole blood. The sequence came from an adult who was a healthcare worker with PCR-confirmed SARS-CoV-2 infection or an uninfected control (not recorded which).

The CDR3 nucleotides read TGTGCCAGCAGTTTGTACGGACAGGGTAATGAAAAACTGTTTTTT. Translated: CASSLYGQGNEKLFF. This sequence joins TRBV28 and TRBJ1-4; TRBD1 matches at 8 bases. From germline, CDR1 is MDHEN and CDR2 SYDVKM. The V segment lost 3 bases and the J segment 4 bases; nucleotides outside the gene matches: 4. The CDR3 is 15 residues long.